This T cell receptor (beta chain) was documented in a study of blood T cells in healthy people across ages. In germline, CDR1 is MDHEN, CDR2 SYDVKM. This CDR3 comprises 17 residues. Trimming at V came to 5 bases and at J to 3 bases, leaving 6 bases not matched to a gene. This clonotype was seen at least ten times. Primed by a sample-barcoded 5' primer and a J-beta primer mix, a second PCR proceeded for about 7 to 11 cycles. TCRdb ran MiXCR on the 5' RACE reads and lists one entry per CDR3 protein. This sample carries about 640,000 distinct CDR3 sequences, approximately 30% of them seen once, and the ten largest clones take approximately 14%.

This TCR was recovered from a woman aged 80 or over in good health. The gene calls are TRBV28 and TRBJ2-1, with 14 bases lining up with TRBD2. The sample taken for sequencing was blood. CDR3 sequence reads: CASSQWGTSGGYNEQFF. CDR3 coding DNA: TGTGCCAGCAGTCAATGGGGGACTAGCGGGGGCTACAATGAGCAGTTCTTC.